The next 16 T cell receptor beta chains were all read from a single sample in a study of blood T cell repertoires in COVID-19. Produced via immunoSEQ multiplex PCR; TCRdb's table is partial and in-frame only. The table lists about 200,000 clones, 89% of them singletons. The specimen was PBMCs or T cells enriched from blood (not recorded which). The receptors derive from a woman aged 18-29 years who had recovered from COVID-19.

A few counts support this clone. The V call is TRBV30, the J call TRBJ2-4; 7 positions match TRBD1. The CDR3 has 15 residues. The germline V gene has CDR1 GTSNPN and CDR2 SVGIG (reference sequence). After removal of 3 bases from V and 2 bases from J, the junction contained 7 bases not matched to a gene. DNA for the CDR3: TGTGCCTGGAGGGGGGACAGCCTAACCAAAAACATTCAGTACTTC. It specifies CAWRGDSLTKNIQYF.

The rearrangement joins TRBV2 to TRBJ2-7; TRBD1 aligns across 7 bases. V was pared by 5 bases and J by 1 base, with 8 bases of the junction left unmatched. The CDR3 contains 15 residues. From germline, CDR1 is SNHLY and CDR2 FYNNEI. The CDR3 reads CASSSDRVRSYEQYF. The CDR3 DNA sequence: TGTGCCAGCAGTTCCGACAGGGTACGATCCTACGAGCAGTACTTC.

This clone has more than one count but fewer than ten. The V gene is TRBV15, the J gene TRBJ1-1; 7 bases are shared with TRBD1. Germline values: CDR1 LNHNV, CDR2 YYDKDF (reference sequence). J was trimmed by 5 bases and V by 3 bases; bases with no gene match: 9. The CDR3 loop spans 15 amino acids. The DNA of the CDR3 is TGTGCCACCAGCAGCCAACAGGGGTCCGGGACTGAAGCTTTCTTT. It encodes CATSSQQGSGTEAFF.

This chain connects TRBV5-8 to TRBJ1-2; D is unclear. The CDR3 sequence is 10 residues long. Germline V CDR1 and CDR2: SGHTS, YDEGEE. Trimming took 4 bases from V and 4 from J, leaving 2 bases between them. CDR3 coding DNA: TGTGCCAGCAGCCTCTATGGCTACACCTTC. Residues: CASSLYGYTF.

This chain uses TRBV18 with TRBJ2-5, with 8 positions matching TRBD2. Germline CDR1 is KGHSH and CDR2 is LQKENI. This CDR3 comprises 16 residues. The junction had 6 bases not matched to a gene; V was cut back by 2 bases and J by 1 base. The CDR3 sequence is CASSPFGGGTQETQYF. The CDR3 DNA reads TGTGCCAGCTCACCATTCGGCGGGGGGACCCAAGAGACCCAGTACTTC.

This clone was picked up one time. The chain recombines TRBV19 with TRBJ2-3; 12 positions match TRBD2. The V gene's germline CDR1 is LNHDA and CDR2 SQIVND (reference sequence). With V trimmed by 10 bases and J by 6 bases, 5 bases remained unmatched. The CDR3 covers 13 residues. Here the CDR3 reads CATATSGGDTQYF. In nucleotides, the CDR3 is TGTGCCACAGCGACTAGCGGGGGTGATACGCAGTATTTT.

This sequence joins TRBV3-1 (or the pseudogene TRBV3-2) and TRBJ1-6; 8 bases match TRBD1. This CDR3 spans 14 amino acids. V lost 1 base and J lost 9; bases outside the gene matches: 2. Germline CDR1 is LGHDT and CDR2 is YNNKEL (reference sequence). The chain's CDR3 is CASSQAGGSSPLHF. The CDR3 region has the DNA TGTGCCAGCAGCCAAGCAGGGGGCAGTTCACCCCTCCACTTT.

The chain recombines TRBV4-2 with TRBJ2-1; TRBD2 matches 11 bases. J gave up 1 base and V 3 bases, and 2 bases lay outside the gene matches. Germline CDR1 is LGHNA and CDR2 is YNFKEQ. This CDR3 has 16 amino acids. CDR3 nucleotide sequence: TGTGCCAGCAGCCAGCTAGCGGGGGGTTCCTACAATGAGCAGTTCTTC. This gives the protein CASSQLAGGSYNEQFF.

The V call is TRBV27, the J call TRBJ2-7; 9 bases map to TRBD1. V lost 8 bases and J lost 2; bases outside the gene matches: 7. Looked up from germline, CDR1 is MNHEY and CDR2 is SMNVEV (reference sequence). The CDR3 is made up of 14 amino acids. The CDR3 bases are TGTGCCAGCTGGCCGGGACAGGGAGCCTACGAGCAGTACTTC. It translates to CASWPGQGAYEQYF.

The V and J genes are TRBV6-5 and TRBJ1-4; D is possibly TRBD1 (6 bases). Trimming stripped 6 bases from V and 10 bases from J, with 21 bases between. CDR1 MNHEY and CDR2 SVGAGI come from the germline V gene. The CDR3 extends over 15 amino acids. This CDR3 reads CASSPGTQGFRKLFF. The CDR3 DNA is TGTGCCAGCAGCCCAGGGACACAGGGTTTTAGAAAACTGTTTTTT.

This clone was observed a single time. The V call is TRBV5-4, the J call TRBJ1-6; D not certain. Trimming removed 3 bases from V and 7 bases from J, with 11 bases in between. This CDR3 region has 14 residues. The V gene's germline CDR1 is SGHNT and CDR2 YYREEE (reference sequence). The CDR3 sequence: CASSYSRENSPLHF. Written as DNA, the CDR3 is TGTGCCAGCAGCTATTCTCGGGAAAATTCACCCCTCCACTTT.

The genes are TRBV7-9 and TRBJ2-7, with D uncertain. Between the trimmed V and J ends, which lost 5 bases and 3 bases, there was a span of 14 bases. Germline CDR1 SEHNR, CDR2 FQNEAQ (reference sequence). The CDR3 runs 14 residues. The chain's CDR3 is CASSPPAPGYEQYF. CDR3 DNA: TGTGCCAGCAGCCCTCCGGCTCCAGGCTACGAGCAGTACTTC. Complete variable domain (other parts from reference TRBV7-9 and TRBJ2-7): DTGVSQNPRHKITKRGQNVTFRCDPISEHNRLYWYRQTLGQGPEFLTYFQNEAQLEKSRLLSDRFSAERPKGSFSTLEIQRTEQGDSAMYLCASSPPAPGYEQYFGPGTRLTVT.

The chain employs TRBV7-9 and TRBJ2-1; possible D gene TRBD1, 6 bases. CDR3 size: 15 residues. V lost 2 bases to trimming and J lost 5 bases, with 13 bases between them. Germline V CDR1 and CDR2: SEHNR, FQNEAQ (reference sequence). The CDR3 is CASSLLLDRHNEQFF. The CDR3 region has the DNA TGTGCCAGCAGCTTATTACTGGACAGACACAATGAGCAGTTCTTC.

The chain combines TRBV10-2 with TRBJ1-2, with a tentative D call TRBD1 (5 bases). V was pared by 6 bases and J by 0 bases, with 17 bases between. The CDR3 extends over 16 amino acids. Looked up from germline, CDR1 is WSHSY and CDR2 is SAAADI. CDR3 in amino acids: CASRELDSISNYGYTF. CDR3 in DNA: TGCGCCAGCAGAGAACTCGACAGCATCTCTAACTATGGCTACACCTTC.

The rearrangement links TRBV5-5 to TRBJ1-5; tentative D call: TRBD1 (6 bases). Germline CDR1 reads SGHKS; CDR2 reads YYEKEE (reference sequence). The CDR3 spans 15 residues. V lost 0 bases and J 4 bases, leaving 11 bases between the germline ends. The CDR3 nucleotides read TGTGCCAGCAGCTTGGCCGGACAGATAAATCAGCCCCAGCATTTT. Encoded protein: CASSLAGQINQPQHF.

V is TRBV6-5 and J is TRBJ2-2, with D hard to call. Trimming stripped 10 bases from V and 1 base from J, with 7 bases between. The CDR3 totals 12 residues. Germline V gene sequence: CDR1 MNHEY, CDR2 SVGAGI. CDR3 in amino acids: CANRQNTGELFF. As DNA, the CDR3 is TGTGCCAACCGACAGAACACCGGGGAGCTGTTTTTT.